Here is one T cell receptor (beta chain) with its context. The antigen is undetermined. Measured with immunoSEQ multiplex PCR; TCRdb has only the in-frame clones, and not every one. The repertoire consists of about 820,000 clones, with 80% to 95% occurring once and the leading ten covering around 24%. Germline V CDR1 and CDR2: SGHRS, YFSETQ. After removal of 1 base from V and 2 bases from J, the junction contained 2 bases not matched to a gene. The CDR3 totals 15 residues. This entry is derived from a study of shared clonotypes between healthy human individuals. Study-level results: Rarefaction curves obtained for sorted subsets showed sequencing incomplete despite large depth. Researchers sampled blood only, noting tissue repertoires likely differ.

CD8 cells classed as naive were CD45RO-negative and positively selected for CCR7, excluding terminally differentiated effector memory CD45RA+ cells. V and J are TRBV5-1 and TRBJ2-2; TRBD1 agrees at 7 bases. This sequence originates from a young man in good health. The sequenced material came from naive CD8+ T cells sorted from blood. The CDR3: CASSLQGVNTGELFF. The CDR3 DNA follows: TGCGCCAGCAGCTTGCAGGGGGTTAACACCGGGGAGCTGTTTTTT.